The following is a T cell receptor beta chain sequence with its context. Sequenced by immunoSEQ multiplex PCR; TCRdb stores in-frame clones only, minus some. The sample holds approximately 97,000 clones, about 92% seen once. The sample comes from a study of control samples from healthy donors and cancer patients. J lost 2 bases, V lost 1 base, and 9 bases had no gene match. Germline V gene lookup returns CDR1 LGHNA and CDR2 YNFKEQ. This CDR3 is 18 amino acids long. This sequence originates from a woman in her late teens or twenties in good health. This chain joins TRBV4-2 and TRBJ2-2; 8 positions match TRBD2. The material sequenced was blood. In nucleotides, the CDR3 is TGTGCCAGCAGCCAAGCCGAGACCGGACTAGCAAACACCGGGGAGCTGTTTTTT. It encodes CASSQAETGLANTGELFF.